This TCR beta chain came from a study of shared clonotypes between healthy human individuals. Study in general: Used for every donor were three CD4 naive, three CD4 memory, two CD8 naive and one CD8 memory plate.

Sequenced by immunoSEQ multiplex PCR; TCRdb stores in-frame clones only, minus some. The table has under 750,000 clones, roughly 72% seen once; the top ten hold about 1.8%. This CDR3 has 14 residues. Germline V CDR1 and CDR2: LNHNV, YYDKDF (reference sequence). The germline V and J ends were trimmed by 3 bases and 1 base, with 6 bases remaining between them. CD45RA-negative memory and CD45RA+ naive subsets were split from the CD4+ cells. The sample consisted of memory CD4+ T cells sorted from blood. This sample's subset: CD45RA-negative fraction. This clonotype was obtained from a young woman in good health. The chain carries TRBV15 and TRBJ1-4, with D unresolved. CDR3 bases: TGTGCCACCAGCAGGAGGAGAACTAATGAAAAACTGTTTTTT. It translates to CATSRRRTNEKLFF.